The next 12 T cell receptor beta chains were all read from a single sample in a study of early T cells in non-severe SARS-CoV-2 infection (dated by TCRdb to the early 2020s). Libraries were prepared through 5' RACE. TCRdb lists the instrument as NextSeq 500. TCRdb reworked the public reads: Q25 trimming with fastp, MiXCR clone assembly, productive beta chains retained. Every entry covers one CDR3 protein and lists the most common genes and DNA from its rows. In all, the sample holds approximately 64,000 distinct CDR3 sequences, and 18% of those were seen once. Clones ranked in the top ten supply 8% to 10% of the sample. The source material was whole blood, sampled at baseline. All receptors derive from an adult who was a healthcare worker with PCR-confirmed SARS-CoV-2 infection or an uninfected control (not recorded which).

This clonotype was seen a few times. This chain joins TRBV20-1 and TRBJ1-6, with a possible D match to TRBD1 (5 bases). From germline, CDR1 is DFQATT and CDR2 SNEGSKA (reference sequence). The CDR3 contains 17 residues. Trimming shortened V by 0 bases and J by 0 bases, and 12 bases separated the two germline ends. As DNA, the CDR3 is TGCAGTGCTAGAGAGCACAGGCTCAGCTCCTATAATTCACCCCTCCACTTT. Translated, it gives CSAREHRLSSYNSPLHF.

This clonotype was seen only a few times. V is TRBV6-1 and J is TRBJ1-4; D uncertain. Trimming took off 7 bases at V and 6 bases at J, with 18 bases between the two ends. The CDR3 runs to 15 residues. Germline lookup yields CDR1 MNHNS and CDR2 SASEGT. Here the CDR3 reads CASTRNAQQHEKLFF. CDR3 sequence (DNA): TGTGCCAGCACCCGAAACGCGCAGCAGCATGAAAAACTGTTTTTT.

The chain employs TRBV6-5 and TRBJ2-7; 7 bases agree with TRBD2. Trimming at V came to 5 bases and at J to 1 base, leaving 2 bases not matched to a gene. The germline V gene has CDR1 MNHEY and CDR2 SVGAGI. The CDR3 consists of 13 residues. This chain's CDR3 is CASSGGGSYEQYF. In DNA form, the CDR3 reads TGTGCCAGCAGTGGGGGGGGTTCCTACGAGCAGTACTTC.

This clonotype was seen a few times. The chain recombines TRBV20-1 with TRBJ2-3; unclear D gene. The CDR3 is 12 amino acids. Between the trimmed V and J ends, which lost 6 bases and 2 bases, there was a span of 9 bases. Germline V gene lookup returns CDR1 DFQATT and CDR2 SNEGSKA (reference sequence). In nucleotides, the CDR3 is TGCAGTGCGCCAGACAACACAGATACGCAGTATTTT. Translation: CSAPDNTDTQYF.

This clonotype was picked up many times. The rearrangement uses TRBV28 and TRBJ1-5; D uncertain. Germline assignment: CDR1 MDHEN and CDR2 SYDVKM. CDR3 length: 15 amino acids. V was cut by 7 bases and J by 2 bases, with 15 bases left in between. The CDR3 region is CASNSLTGGNQPQHF. DNA for the CDR3: TGTGCCAGCAACTCCCTGACGGGTGGCAATCAGCCCCAGCATTTT.

This clonotype showed up many times. The chain carries TRBV5-6 and TRBJ1-1; unclear D gene. With 0 bases removed from V and 5 bases from J, the gap between germline ends came to 5 bases. CDR1 SGHDT and CDR2 YYEEEE come from the germline V gene. The CDR3 contains 12 residues. CDR3 protein: CASSLVGTEAFF. The CDR3 DNA is TGTGCCAGCAGCTTGGTCGGAACTGAAGCTTTCTTT. The entire variable domain, with the rest obtained from reference TRBV5-6 and TRBJ1-1, is as follows: DAGVTQSPTHLIKTRGQQVTLRCSPKSGHDTVSWYQQALGQGPQFIFQYYEEEERQRGNFPDRFSGHQFPNYSSELNVNALLLGDSALYLCASSLVGTEAFFGQGTRLTVV.

V usage is TRBV20-1 and J usage is TRBJ1-6; D may be TRBD1 (5 bases). The CDR3 totals 14 residues. Trimming took 1 base from V and 6 from J, leaving 10 bases between them. Germline CDR1 reads DFQATT; CDR2 reads SNEGSKA (reference sequence). CDR3 amino acids: CSARGGMRNSPLHF. The CDR3 coding sequence is TGCAGTGCTAGAGGGGGGATGCGTAATTCACCCCTCCACTTT.

The J gene is TRBJ1-3, the V gene TRBV5-1; no firm D call. The CDR3 runs to 16 residues. In germline, CDR1 is SGHRS, CDR2 YFSETQ. With 0 bases removed from V and 0 bases from J, the gap between germline ends came to 10 bases. CDR3 nucleotides: TGCGCCAGCAGCTTGGCCTTTGGGAGCTCTGGAAACACCATATATTTT. It is translated as CASSLAFGSSGNTIYF. Based on the CDR3 plus reference TRBV5-1 and TRBJ1-3, the full variable domain is KAGVTQTPRYLIKTRGQQVTLSCSPISGHRSVSWYQQTPGQGLQFLFEYFSETQRNKGNFPGRFSGRQFSNSRSEMNVSTLELGDSALYLCASSLAFGSSGNTIYFGEGSWLTVV.

This clonotype turned up a few times. CDR3 loop: CASSPGTGSIAKNIQYF. The CDR3 DNA sequence: TGTGCCAGCAGCCCTGGGACAGGCTCAATAGCCAAAAACATTCAGTACTTC. V is TRBV11-2 and J is TRBJ2-4; 8 bases are shared with TRBD1. The V gene's germline CDR1 is SGHAT and CDR2 FQNNGV. The V segment lost 5 bases and the J segment 0 bases; nucleotides outside the gene matches: 9. This CDR3 is 17 amino acids long. Full variable domain (missing parts from reference TRBV11-2 and TRBJ2-4): EAGVAQSPRYKIIEKRQSVAFWCNPISGHATLYWYQQILGQGPKLLIQFQNNGVVDDSQLPKDRFSAERLKGVDSTLKIQPAKLEDSAVYLCASSPGTGSIAKNIQYFGAGTRLSVL.

V gene TRBV7-8 combines with J gene TRBJ1-4, with D unresolved. V lost 5 bases and J 2 bases, leaving 24 bases between the germline ends. Germline values: CDR1 SGHVS, CDR2 FQNEAQ. This CDR3 comprises 19 residues. The DNA for the CDR3 is TGTGCCAGCAGCCCGGTTCGAGGCGGCCTGGGGAAGACTAATGAAAAACTGTTTTTT. Protein sequence: CASSPVRGGLGKTNEKLFF.

This clonotype has just a few counts. V gene TRBV20-1 combines with J gene TRBJ2-4; D is uncertain. The CDR3 length is 13 residues. CDR1 and CDR2 from the germline V gene are DFQATT and SNEGSKA (reference sequence). V lost 3 bases to trimming and J lost 6 bases, with 12 bases between them. The CDR3 is CSASSGWANIQYF. DNA for the CDR3: TGCAGTGCTAGCTCCGGGTGGGCAAACATTCAGTACTTC.

The gene calls are TRBV12-3 or TRBV12-4 and TRBJ2-7; D may be TRBD1 (6 bases). The CDR3 totals 14 residues. V shed 8 bases and J shed 4 bases, with 18 bases lying between them. The CDR3 region has the DNA TGTGCCAGCTCCCAAACGGACAGAGGATACGAGCAGTACTTC. This sequence encodes CASSQTDRGYEQYF.